Included here is one TCR beta chain sequence, with context. The data derive from a study of blood T cells in healthy people across ages. Whenever a sample was processed, at least 7 million PBMCs were isolated. A second PCR of roughly 7 to 11 cycles used a sample-barcoded 5' primer and a J-beta primer mix. Any given sample supplied a minimum of 2.5 million CDR3-containing paired-end reads. TCRdb used MiXCR to reprocess the 5' RACE reads, holding one entry per CDR3 protein. The sample lists 600,000 to 900,000 distinct CDR3 sequences, around 24% occurring once. V was pared by 7 bases and J by 6 bases, with 4 bases of the junction left unmatched. The CDR3 totals 12 residues. In germline, CDR1 is GTSNPN, CDR2 SVGIG (reference sequence). The data were also submitted as part of a second study, on T cells of mothers and their children. That study reports: Three healthy Caucasian mothers gave samples, and so did their six children. With the M1S primer of the second PCR, sample barcodes and 2-4 random nucleotides were added.

The chain combines TRBV30 with TRBJ1-4; 8 nucleotides agree with TRBD1. The sequenced material came from blood. The sequence was obtained from a boy between 10 and 17 years old in good health. The CDR3 loop is CASQDRDEKLFF. In DNA, the CDR3 is TGTGCCTCACAGGACAGGGATGAAAAACTGTTTTTT. The full variable domain, completed using reference TRBV30 and TRBJ1-4, is SQTIHQWPATLVQPVGSPLSLECTVEGTSNPNLYWYRQAAGRGLQLLFYSVGIGQISSEVPQNLSASRPQDRQFILSSKKLLLSDSGFYLCASQDRDEKLFFGSGTQLSVL.